This T cell receptor beta chain was sequenced during a study of cytomegalovirus exposure and HLA in healthy donors. The CDR3 is made up of 13 amino acids. V was pared by 2 bases and J by 10 bases, with 9 bases between. From germline, CDR1 is SGHTA and CDR2 FQGNSA. It was with 60 Vbeta and 13 Jbeta primers that the PCR ran. Sequencing used immunoSEQ multiplex PCR; TCRdb keeps in-frame clones, though not all of them. The sample has about 120,000 clones; roughly four fifths are singletons. The sequencing input was PBMCs. The V gene is TRBV7-2, the J gene TRBJ1-6; the D gene is possibly TRBD1 (6 bases). The receptor comes from a man in his late teens or twenties in good health and CMV-seronegative. Written as DNA, the CDR3 is TGTGCCAGCAGCTTAAGGGGGAAATCACCCCTCCACTTT. Its translation is CASSLRGKSPLHF.